Following are 8 T cell receptor beta chains from one sample sequenced in a study of shared clonotypes between healthy human individuals. Repertoires were generated with immunoSEQ multiplex PCR, while TCRdb's copy carries only in-frame clones and drops some. Among approximately 2,000,000 clones listed, around 93% were seen once. CD8 cells regarded as naive lacked CD45RO, were positively chosen for CCR7, and omitted terminally differentiated effector memory CD45RA+ cells. Sequenced sample: naive CD8+ T cells from PBMCs. The origin of the receptors is a man younger than 30 in good health. Some clones in this sample may be carry-over from other donors' samples.

As for this clone: Other DNA sequences within the sample encode an identical CDR3. The chain carries TRBV30 and TRBJ2-1, with TRBD2 matching over 12 bases. CDR1 GTSNPN and CDR2 SVGIG come from the germline V gene (reference sequence). The CDR3 is 17 residues long. V lost 1 base, J lost 0 bases, and 4 bases stayed unmatched. Here the CDR3 DNA reads TGTGCCTGGAGTGGGCTAGCGGGAGGGAGCTCCTACAATGAGCAGTTCTTC. It translates to CAWSGLAGGSSYNEQFF. Combining the CDR3 with reference TRBV30 and TRBJ2-1 gives the whole variable domain SQTIHQWPATLVQPVGSPLSLECTVEGTSNPNLYWYRQAAGRGLQLLFYSVGIGQISSEVPQNLSASRPQDRQFILSSKKLLLSDSGFYLCAWSGLAGGSSYNEQFFGPGTRLTVL.

Notes on this clone: This specimen includes other DNA sequences encoding the same CDR3. This chain connects TRBV7-9 to TRBJ2-7; perhaps TRBD2 as D (6 bases). Trimming took off 7 bases at V and 3 bases at J, with 10 bases between the two ends. The germline V gene has CDR1 SEHNR and CDR2 FQNEAQ (reference sequence). The CDR3 sequence is 12 residues long. The CDR3 DNA is TGTGCCAGCACCCCCGGGGGCTACGAGCAGTACTTC. Its protein product is CASTPGGYEQYF.

The V and J genes are TRBV7-6 and TRBJ1-3; no reliable D call. Germline V gene lookup returns CDR1 SGHVS and CDR2 FNYEAQ. CDR3 length: 16 amino acids. Trimming cost V 5 bases and J 0 bases, with 14 bases left between them. CDR3 nucleotide sequence: TGTGCCAGCAGCATCCGGACGGCGAGCTCTGGAAACACCATATATTTT. Translating gives CASSIRTASSGNTIYF.

The chain carries TRBV4-1 and TRBJ2-7, with TRBD1 identical over 10 bases. Germline trimming cut 1 base from V and 6 bases from J; bases unmatched to any gene: 3. In germline, CDR1 is MGHRA, CDR2 YSYEKL. The CDR3 has 14 amino acids. CDR3 sequence reads: CASSQVDRGREQYF. Written as DNA, the CDR3 is TGCGCCAGCAGCCAAGTCGACAGGGGGCGCGAGCAGTACTTC.

This chain connects TRBV20-1 to TRBJ2-1; tentatively, D is TRBD2 (5 bases). CDR1 and CDR2 from the germline V gene are DFQATT and SNEGSKA (reference sequence). CDR3 size: 8 residues. CDR3 sequence (DNA): TGCAGCCAGCGGACCCCGTTCTTC. It translates to CSQRTPFF.

The chain is built from TRBV7-8 and TRBJ2-1; TRBD2 aligns across 8 bases. Germline V gene data show CDR1 as SGHVS and CDR2 as FQNEAQ. The V and J ends lost 0 bases and 2 bases, in that order; junction bases with no gene match: 0. The CDR3 has 15 amino acids. CDR3 in amino acids: CASSLAGLAYNEQFF. The CDR3, as DNA: TGTGCCAGCAGCTTAGCGGGACTAGCCTACAATGAGCAGTTCTTC.

This chain connects TRBV28 to TRBJ1-5, with TRBD1 matching 7 bases. The J segment lost 5 bases and the V segment lost 5 bases, leaving 9 bases of the junction unmatched. The CDR3 is made up of 15 amino acids. The germline CDR1 and CDR2 sequences are MDHEN and SYDVKM. CDR3 protein: CASSPLRDSHQPQHF. CDR3 DNA: TGTGCCAGCAGTCCTCTCCGGGACAGTCATCAGCCCCAGCATTTT.

The chain uses TRBV27 and TRBJ2-1; TRBD1 matches 7 bases. Germline V gene sequence: CDR1 MNHEY, CDR2 SMNVEV (reference sequence). J was trimmed by 2 bases and V by 5 bases; bases with no gene match: 6. The CDR3 consists of 15 residues. This chain's CDR3 is CASSQRQGPYNEQFF. In nucleotides, the CDR3 is TGTGCCAGCAGTCAGCGACAGGGACCCTACAATGAGCAGTTCTTC.